This T cell receptor beta chain was obtained from a study of blood T cells in healthy people across ages. Findings and caveats of the study: With age, beta diversity per million T cells declined roughly linearly, significantly by 40. Not knowing donor CMV status may have confounded expanded clonotype changes. Diversity figures based on one million T cells were deemed too low.

This clonotype was observed a single time. Its specificity is not known. The CDR3 loop spans 15 amino acids. In germline, CDR1 is MGHDK, CDR2 SYGVNS. Using a J-beta primer mix together with a sample-barcoded 5' primer, a second PCR was run for roughly 6 to 12 cycles. Each TCR beta cDNA got a 12-nucleotide random molecular identifier. Using its own MiXCR run on the 5' RACE reads, TCRdb lists one record per CDR3 protein. The table has about 670,000 distinct CDR3 sequences, over 40% seen once; the top ten hold around an eighth. Specimen: blood. This clonotype originated in an elderly woman in good health. The chain recombines TRBV25-1 with TRBJ2-4; 8 positions agree with TRBD2. The end of the DNA aligns better with TRBJ2-7, so the J call may be wrong. CDR3 residues: CASSVTSGDRYEQYF. DNA of the CDR3: TGTGCCAGCAGTGTTACTAGCGGAGACAGATACGAGCAGTACTTC.